These T cell receptor beta chains were read from a single sample in a study of shared clonotypes between healthy human individuals. The assay was immunoSEQ multiplex PCR, and TCRdb's table has in-frame clones only and misses some. The table has approximately 1.1 million clones, approximately 80% seen once. Sequenced: memory CD4+ T cells from PBMCs. Receptors were obtained from a man between 18 and 29 years old in good health. Some clones in this sample may be carry-over from other donors' samples. The CDR3 runs from the conserved cysteine through the conserved F or W. A D gene is named only where the DNA matches it firmly. The listing skips clone size in some rows; elsewhere it reads once, few, many or a size class.

TRBV7-4	NA	TRBJ2-7	NA	TGTGCCAGCATCCCCACCTCGGGACTCTCCTACGAGCAGTACTTC	CASIPTSGLSYEQYF
TRBV19	NA	TRBJ1-1	few	TGTGCCAGTAGTGCCCTCATACACCTCAACACTGAAGCTTTCTTT	CASSALIHLNTEAFF
TRBV19	NA	TRBJ2-7	NA	TGTGCCAGTAGTTTTGGGGTAGGAACCTACGAGCAGTACTTC	CASSFGVGTYEQYF
TRBV2	NA	TRBJ1-5	NA	TGTGCCAGCAGTGATGAGACAGGCCGAAATCAGCCCCAGCATTTT	CASSDETGRNQPQHF
TRBV28	TRBD1	TRBJ2-5	NA	TGTGCCAGCAGCCAGCTTCTGACAGGGGGCGTGGAGACCCAGTACTTC	CASSQLLTGGVETQYF
TRBV18	NA	TRBJ1-5	NA	TGTGCCAGCTCACCTGGAACAGGGCAGGTTGAGCAGCCCCAGCATTTT	CASSPGTGQVEQPQHF
TRBV5-1	TRBD1	TRBJ2-1	NA	TGCGCCAGCAGCTTATCCGACAGGGTTATTGAGCAGTTCTTC	CASSLSDRVIEQFF
TRBV30	NA	TRBJ1-1	NA	TGTGCCTGGAGTGTCAGGAAGAACACTGAAGCTTTCTTT	CAWSVRKNTEAFF
TRBV5-1	NA	TRBJ2-3	NA	TGCGCCAGCAGCTTGGGGGCCACCCCGGCGGATACGCAGTATTTT	CASSLGATPADTQYF
TRBV11-2	TRBD1	TRBJ2-1	NA	TGTGCCAGCAGCCCAACGGACAGGTACAATGAGCAGTTCTTC	CASSPTDRYNEQFF
TRBV6-1	NA	TRBJ2-7	NA	TGTGCCAGCAACACCGGGACTGGAGCCTCCTACGAGCAGTACTTC	CASNTGTGASYEQYF
TRBV27	TRBD1	TRBJ2-3	NA	TGTGCCAGCAGAGGGTTGGGACAGAGCACAGATACGCAGTATTTT	CASRGLGQSTDTQYF
TRBV5-1	TRBD1	TRBJ2-5	NA	TGCGCCAGCAGCCTCGGGACAGGGCGAGAGACCCAGTACTTC	CASSLGTGRETQYF
TRBV6-6	NA	TRBJ2-2	NA	TGTGCCAGCAGTTTTAGGACGGGGAACACCGGGGAGCTGTTTTTT	CASSFRTGNTGELFF
TRBV7-9	NA	TRBJ2-3	once	TGTGCCAGCAGCTTAGGTTCGGCGGGGGCCACAGATACGCAGTATTTT	CASSLGSAGATDTQYF
TRBV9	NA	TRBJ2-7	NA	TGTGCCAGCAGCGTAGGGGTACAGGGACTCTCCTACGAGCAGTACTTC	CASSVGVQGLSYEQYF
TRBV2	TRBD1	TRBJ1-1	NA	TGTGCCAGCATAAAGGGACAGGGAGTAGGAGTACCGATGAACACTGAAGCTTTCTTT	CASIKGQGVGVPMNTEAFF
TRBV11-2	NA	TRBJ2-7	few	TGTGCCAGCAGCACGATCCTGAGTCTCGAATTCTCCTACGAGCAGTACTTC	CASSTILSLEFSYEQYF
TRBV11-2	NA	TRBJ2-2	NA	TGTGCCAGCAGCTTGAGTCTACCCACCGGGGAGCTGTTTTTT	CASSLSLPTGELFF
TRBV30	NA	TRBJ2-7	NA	TGTGCCTGGATCAGCAGGGACGGTTTCTACGAGCAGTACTTC	CAWISRDGFYEQYF
TRBV28	NA	TRBJ2-7	NA	TGTGCCAGCAGACCTGGTTACCCCTACGAGCAGTACTTC	CASRPGYPYEQYF
TRBV15	NA	TRBJ2-1	NA	TGTGCCACCAGCAGAGATCTGGCCGATGAGCAGTTCTTC	CATSRDLADEQFF
TRBV10-2	NA	TRBJ2-5	NA	TGCGCCAGCAGTGATGGCACCCAAGAGACCCAGTACTTC	CASSDGTQETQYF
TRBV28	TRBD2	TRBJ2-7	few	TGTGCCAGTAGACTAGCGGGGTACTCCTACGAGCAGTACTTC	CASRLAGYSYEQYF
TRBV7-2	NA	TRBJ2-3	many	TGTGCCAGCAGCTTAGGTGGAGGGAGCGGGAGCACAGATACGCAGTATTTT	CASSLGGGSGSTDTQYF
TRBV19	TRBD1	TRBJ2-7	few	TGTGCCAGTAGTATAGATTTAGGGACAGGAAACACCTACGAGCAGTACTTC	CASSIDLGTGNTYEQYF
TRBV5-4	NA	TRBJ2-1	NA	TGTGCCAGCAGCACCAGAAGGGACTCACGCTCCTACAATGAGCAGTTCTTC	CASSTRRDSRSYNEQFF
TRBV4-1	NA	TRBJ1-4	many	TGCGCCAGCAGCCTTCCCTTCAGGCAGCGTAATGAAAAACTGTTTTTT	CASSLPFRQRNEKLFF
TRBV27	TRBD2	TRBJ2-7	many	TGTGCCAGCAGTTCGCCACTAGCGGGAGGGCCCTTTGGCGAGCAGTACTTC	CASSSPLAGGPFGEQYF
TRBV4-2	NA	TRBJ1-2	few	TGTGCCAGCAGCCAAGCAGACAGGTTGAACTATGGCTACACCTTC	CASSQADRLNYGYTF
TRBV7-2	NA	TRBJ1-5	NA	TGTGCCAGCAGCTTATCCGGGCCAACGAGGCAGCCCCAGCATTTT	CASSLSGPTRQPQHF